This TCR beta chain came from a study of beta chain features in type 1 diabetes. Study-wide points: Any PCR bias toward short templates would affect both groups alike. Cells with high TCR expression could be over-represented by cDNA sequencing.

In regard to this clone: Its matching antigen is unknown.

CDR3 length: 14 amino acids. The germline V and J ends were trimmed by 1 base and 7 bases, with 8 bases remaining between them. CDR1 and CDR2 from the germline V gene are SGHTA and FQGNSA. Expressed TCRB transcripts were sequenced because the isolated RNA had all been reverse transcribed beforehand. Repertoires were generated with immunoSEQ multiplex PCR, while TCRdb's copy carries only in-frame clones and drops some. The sample carries 120,000 to 150,000 clones, 48% recorded once. This chain joins TRBV7-2 and TRBJ1-6; D gene unclear. This receptor was taken from a man between 18 and 29 years old in good health. The sequenced sample consisted of Tregs from blood. The CDR3 DNA follows: TGTGCCAGCAGCTTAGAACCCAGGAATTCACCCCTCCACTTT. Translated: CASSLEPRNSPLHF.